These 16 T cell receptor beta chains were all obtained from the same sample, sequenced in a study of blood T cell repertoires in COVID-19. Measured with immunoSEQ multiplex PCR; TCRdb has only the in-frame clones, and not every one. Counted here are 230,000 or so clones, about 86% occurring once; the ten biggest clones make up roughly 8.7%. The source material was peripheral blood. The receptors here all came from a man aged 35-49 years with active or convalescent COVID-19.

This clone was picked up a small number of times. The chain links TRBV10-3 to TRBJ2-6; TRBD1 matches 7 bases. Trimming cost V 7 bases and J 0 bases; bases outside gene matches: 9. The CDR3 has 17 amino acids. Germline CDR1 ENHRY, CDR2 SYGVKD. CDR3 loop: CAITTGAPGSGANVLTF. The CDR3 DNA sequence: TGTGCCATCACAACAGGGGCTCCGGGCTCTGGGGCCAACGTCCTGACTTTC.

The chain recombines TRBV6-2 or TRBV6-3 with TRBJ2-7, with a tentative D call TRBD2 (5 bases). CDR1 is MNHEY and CDR2 is SVGEGT in the germline V gene. This CDR3 region has 15 residues. V dropped 1 base and J dropped 0 bases, with 10 bases sitting between them. Here the CDR3 DNA reads TGTGCCAGCAGTTACTGGAGGCCAAACTCCTACGAGCAGTACTTC. Its protein product is CASSYWRPNSYEQYF.

The J gene is TRBJ1-5, the V gene TRBV18; TRBD1 agrees at 7 bases. Germline assignment: CDR1 KGHSH and CDR2 LQKENI. J was trimmed by 7 bases and V by 4 bases; bases with no gene match: 10. This CDR3 contains 15 residues. CDR3 nucleotides: TGTGCCAGCTCACGACCCGGGACAGAAACCCAGCCCCAGCATTTT. Encoded protein: CASSRPGTETQPQHF.

A few counts support this clone. The chain employs TRBV30 and TRBJ1-5, with 7 positions matching TRBD1. J lost 7 bases, V lost 4 bases, and 10 bases had no gene match. CDR3 size: 14 residues. CDR1 GTSNPN and CDR2 SVGIG come from the germline V gene (reference sequence). Here the CDR3 DNA reads TGTGCCTGGAATACGGCAGGGGGACAGCAGCCCCAGCATTTT. Protein product: CAWNTAGGQQPQHF.

The DNA of the CDR3 is TGTGCCAGCAGTTACTCGATTTCGGGGGTGGGCTACGAGCAGTACTTC. This encodes CASSYSISGVGYEQYF. The rearrangement links TRBV6-5 to TRBJ2-7, with D possibly TRBD2 on 6 matching bases. V shed 0 bases and J shed 3 bases, with 15 bases lying between them. Germline V CDR1 and CDR2: MNHEY, SVGAGI. The CDR3 sequence is 16 residues long.

J is TRBJ1-6 and V is TRBV11-2; weak D call: TRBD1 (5 bases). CDR1 is SGHAT, CDR2 FQNNGV, per germline. The CDR3 is made up of 14 amino acids. With 5 bases removed from V and 6 bases from J, the gap between germline ends came to 11 bases. The CDR3, as DNA: TGTGCCAGCAGCCAGGACGGGGGTAATTCACCCCTCCACTTT. This sequence encodes CASSQDGGNSPLHF.

V gene TRBV19 combines with J gene TRBJ2-1; 7 bases are shared with TRBD2. This CDR3 region has 17 residues. V was pared by 4 bases and J by 8 bases, with 17 bases of the junction left unmatched. Germline V gene sequence: CDR1 LNHDA, CDR2 SQIVND (reference sequence). CDR3 amino acids: CASSTPGGGGPADEQFF. CDR3 DNA sequence: TGTGCCAGTAGTACTCCGGGTGGGGGAGGGCCCGCCGATGAGCAGTTCTTC.

This clone was counted once. The same CDR3 can be traced to other DNA sequences in this sample. This chain uses TRBV24-1 with TRBJ2-2; D gene ambiguous. There are 11 residues in the CDR3. V was cut by 6 bases and J by 5 bases, with 3 bases left in between. Germline V CDR1 and CDR2: KGHDR, SFDVKD. The CDR3 DNA follows: TGTGCCACCAGTCAAACCGGGGAGCTGTTTTTT. Translated: CATSQTGELFF.

This chain connects TRBV5-4 to TRBJ2-3; D not certain. The germline V gene encodes CDR1 SGHNT and CDR2 YYREEE (reference sequence). Trimming removed 3 bases from V and 8 bases from J, with 10 bases in between. This CDR3 contains 12 residues. The CDR3 coding sequence is TGTGCCAGCAGCTACGGCAGAGGTACGCAGTATTTT. Its protein product is CASSYGRGTQYF.

V gene TRBV11-2 combines with J gene TRBJ2-7, with D maybe TRBD2 (6 bases). From germline, CDR1 is SGHAT and CDR2 FQNNGV. The CDR3 has 12 residues. V was shortened by 2 bases and J by 5 bases, with 7 bases between the two germline ends. CDR3 region: CASSLRGDEQYF. CDR3 bases: TGTGCCAGCAGCTTACGCGGGGACGAGCAGTACTTC. The full variable domain, completed using reference TRBV11-2 and TRBJ2-7, is EAGVAQSPRYKIIEKRQSVAFWCNPISGHATLYWYQQILGQGPKLLIQFQNNGVVDDSQLPKDRFSAERLKGVDSTLKIQPAKLEDSAVYLCASSLRGDEQYFGPGTRLTVT.

The rearrangement joins TRBV5-4 to TRBJ2-2; D is unresolved. The CDR3 runs 14 residues. The germline V gene encodes CDR1 SGHNT and CDR2 YYREEE (reference sequence). Trimming took 5 bases from V and 0 from J, leaving 8 bases between them. The CDR3 DNA sequence: TGTGCCAGCAGAGCTCAGGCGAACACCGGGGAGCTGTTTTTT. Protein: CASRAQANTGELFF.

This clone appeared once. The genes are TRBV14 and TRBJ1-3; possibly TRBD1 for D (6 bases). The CDR3 has 17 amino acids. CDR1 SGHDN and CDR2 FVKESK come from the germline V gene. V lost 4 bases and J lost 0, with 16 bases in between. Here the CDR3 DNA reads TGTGCCAGCAGCCCCCGCTCGGGCAGGGGCTCTGGAAACACCATATATTTT. Translated, it gives CASSPRSGRGSGNTIYF.

This chain links TRBV30 with TRBJ1-3; a possible D gene is TRBD1 (6 bases). With 2 bases removed from V and 2 bases from J, the gap between germline ends came to 7 bases. Looked up from germline, CDR1 is GTSNPN and CDR2 is SVGIG (reference sequence). The CDR3 contains 13 residues. This CDR3 reads CAWSRQAGNTIYF. The CDR3 coding sequence is TGTGCCTGGAGTCGACAGGCTGGAAACACCATATATTTT.

The chain recombines TRBV24-1 with TRBJ2-3; maybe TRBD1 (5 bases). V lost 1 base and J lost 3, with 13 bases in between. Germline CDR1 reads KGHDR; CDR2 reads SFDVKD. CDR3 length: 16 residues. The CDR3 DNA reads TGTGCCACCAGTGATTTCAGCAGGGATGAGACAGATACGCAGTATTTT. Its protein product is CATSDFSRDETDTQYF.

This sequence joins TRBV30 and TRBJ2-5; no firm D call. The V and J ends lost 1 base and 3 bases respectively, with 6 bases between them. The CDR3 contains 12 residues. Germline V lookup: CDR1 GTSNPN, CDR2 SVGIG (reference sequence). CDR3: CAWSASEETQYF. In DNA, the CDR3 is TGTGCCTGGAGTGCCTCGGAAGAGACCCAGTACTTC.

The rearrangement uses TRBV6-5 and TRBJ1-2; the D gene is possibly TRBD1 (5 bases). The CDR3 totals 13 residues. Trimming took 6 bases from V and 4 from J, leaving 12 bases between them. Germline V gene lookup returns CDR1 MNHEY and CDR2 SVGAGI. The CDR3 reads CASSNYGGYGYTF. For the CDR3, the DNA is TGTGCCAGCAGCAATTACGGGGGCTATGGCTACACCTTC.